Described below is a single T cell receptor beta chain sequence and its context. What it binds is not known. The PCR had 60 Vbeta and 13 Jbeta primers. The assay was immunoSEQ multiplex PCR, and TCRdb's table has in-frame clones only and misses some. This table holds roughly 70,000 clones, 74% found once. The record originates from a study of cytomegalovirus exposure and HLA in healthy donors. Study-wide results and limits: Using a false discovery rate of 0.05, a later analysis showed that 15,000 to 20,000 TCR beta sequences were associated with HLA alleles. An apparent linkage of common viral pathogens to several of the most significant clusters emerged in a later analysis. Later analysis demonstrated an association between a missense DCLRE1C variant and TCR beta V- and J-gene trimming. The HLA-A and HLA-B alleles of most subjects were reportedly predicted accurately from TCR beta sequences.

V lost 6 bases to trimming and J lost 5 bases, with 16 bases between them. CDR3 length: 14 amino acids. The germline CDR1 and CDR2 sequences are MNHNS and SASEGT. The TCR was taken from a human donor in good health. The genes are TRBV6-1 and TRBJ1-1; possible D gene TRBD1, 6 bases. Sequences were obtained from PBMCs. In nucleotides, the CDR3 is TGTGCCAGCAGGCTGGGGGCAGGTGGGACTGAAGCTTTCTTT. This translates into CASRLGAGGTEAFF.